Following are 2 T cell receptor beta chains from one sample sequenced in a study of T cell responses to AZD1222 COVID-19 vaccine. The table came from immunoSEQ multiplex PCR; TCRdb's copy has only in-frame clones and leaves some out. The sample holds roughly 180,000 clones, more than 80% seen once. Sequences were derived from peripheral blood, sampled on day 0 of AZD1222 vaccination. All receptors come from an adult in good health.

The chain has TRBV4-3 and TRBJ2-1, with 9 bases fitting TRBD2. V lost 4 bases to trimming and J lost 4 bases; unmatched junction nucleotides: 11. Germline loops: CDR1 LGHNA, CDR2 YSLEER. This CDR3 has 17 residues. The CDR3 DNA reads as TGCGCCAGCAGCCGCGACGGGGCGGGGGGGCTGTACAATGAGCAGTTCTTC. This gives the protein CASSRDGAGGLYNEQFF.

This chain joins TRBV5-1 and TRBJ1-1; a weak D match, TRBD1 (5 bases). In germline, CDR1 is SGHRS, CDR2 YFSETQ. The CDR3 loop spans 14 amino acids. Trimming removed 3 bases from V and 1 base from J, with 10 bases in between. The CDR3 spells CASSWGRRNTEAFF. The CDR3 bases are TGCGCCAGCAGCTGGGGCAGGAGGAACACTGAAGCTTTCTTT.